This is a list of T cell receptor beta chains from one sample in a study of a mutant IDH1 vaccine in newly diagnosed glioma. Sequencing used immunoSEQ multiplex PCR; TCRdb keeps in-frame clones, though not all of them. Of 25,000 to 40,000 clones detected, under 85% appear once; the ten largest clones hold 7.5% to 10%. Which antigens these TCRs recognize remains unknown. The sequences come from PBMCs, collected from a glioma patient whose treatment included an IDH1 peptide vaccine. Receptor source: a woman aged 30 to 39 with glioma. Some clones in this sample may be carry-over from other donors' samples. Each CDR3 is given with its conserved first and last residue. Each record gives: J gene, clone size, V gene, D gene, CDR3 DNA, CDR3 protein. D genes are given only for firm matches. Clone size, where shown, is once, few, many, or a class for clones that have expanded.

TRBJ2-1 NA TRBV13 NA TGTGCCAGCACCTACTTGGCCGGGGGTACGAATGAGCAGTTCTTC CASTYLAGGTNEQFF
TRBJ2-5 NA TRBV2 NA TGTGCCAGCAGGGACGGACTCCAAGAGACCCAGTACTTC CASRDGLQETQYF
TRBJ1-1 few TRBV5-5 NA TGTGCCAGCAGCTTAACCCACAGGAACGCTGAAGCTTTCTTT CASSLTHRNAEAFF
TRBJ1-1 once TRBV7-3 NA TGTGCCAGCAGCCCGCTAGGGGGGGCCGGGAGCACTGAAGCTTTCTTT CASSPLGGAGSTEAFF
TRBJ2-5 once TRBV15 NA TGTGCCACCAGCAGAGACGGGCTTGGGGGCACCCAAGAGACCCAGTACTTC CATSRDGLGGTQETQYF
TRBJ1-1 NA TRBV7-9 NA TGTGCCGCCACAGGGAAGGGCACTGAAGCTTTCTTT CAATGKGTEAFF
TRBJ1-2 NA TRBV6-1 TRBD1 TGTGCCAGCAGTGTGCGACAGGGGATTGGGGGCTACACCTTC CASSVRQGIGGYTF
TRBJ1-5 once TRBV6-5 NA TGTGCCAGCAGTTACGCAGGGTATAGCAATCAGCCCCAGCATTTT CASSYAGYSNQPQHF
TRBJ2-2 NA TRBV19 TRBD1 TGTGCCAGTGTGACAGGGGCGAACACCGGGGAGCTGTTTTTT CASVTGANTGELFF
TRBJ2-5 NA TRBV7-6 TRBD2 TGTGCCTTTCGGGGGGGGCCAGGGGAGACCCAGTACTTC CAFRGGPGETQYF
TRBJ1-3 NA TRBV19 NA TGTGCCAGTAGTATCGGGAGCGGGGACACCATATATTTT CASSIGSGDTIYF
TRBJ2-5 NA TRBV5-1 TRBD1 TGCGCCAGCAGCCTCGAACAGGGGTGGGAGACCCAGTACTTC CASSLEQGWETQYF
TRBJ2-6 NA TRBV15 NA TGTGCCACCAGCAGAGTCCCGGACGGGGCCAACGTCCTGACTTTC CATSRVPDGANVLTF
TRBJ2-2 NA TRBV5-1 NA TGCGCCAGCAGCTTGGGAGGGGACTCGAACACCGGGGAGCTGTTTTTT CASSLGGDSNTGELFF
TRBJ2-3 once TRBV14 NA TGTGCCAGCAGCCAGAGTGCGCTCGGGCTGCTCCCGTACCGGGGAGATACGCAGTATTTT CASSQSALGLLPYRGDTQYF
TRBJ1-2 NA TRBV5-6 TRBD1 TGTGCCAGCAGCACCCGACAGGGCGGCTATGGCTACACCTTC CASSTRQGGYGYTF
TRBJ2-3 once TRBV9 TRBD2 TGTGCCAGCAGCCTTAGCGGGAGGGCTAGCACAGATACGCAGTATTTT CASSLSGRASTDTQYF
TRBJ1-1 NA TRBV19 NA TGTGCCAGTAGTATAGGAAACACCCTGACTGAAGCTTTCTTT CASSIGNTLTEAFF
TRBJ1-1 NA TRBV30 NA TGTGCCTGGAGTAGTGAGGGGCGGGGAGCTTTCTTT CAWSSEGRGAFF
TRBJ2-7 NA TRBV9 TRBD2 TGTGCCAGCAGCATTCAGCCTAGCGGGAGTTGGGATGAGCAGTACTTC CASSIQPSGSWDEQYF
TRBJ2-1 NA TRBV6-6 NA TGTGCCAGCAGTGATAGCGGGACAGCCTACAATGAGCAGTTCTTC CASSDSGTAYNEQFF
TRBJ1-5 NA TRBV2 NA TGTGCCAGCAGTGAAAGGCCGGTGGCGGGCCTTGGCGATAGCAATCAGCCCCAGCATTTT CASSERPVAGLGDSNQPQHF
TRBJ1-2 NA TRBV5-1 TRBD1 TGCGCCAGCAGCTTGGACAGGGGGCAGGAGGGCTACACCTTC CASSLDRGQEGYTF
TRBJ1-2 NA TRBV7-9 NA TGTGCCAGCAGCTTAGCAGGGGACTATGGCTACACCTTC CASSLAGDYGYTF
TRBJ1-5 NA TRBV2 NA TGTGCCAGCAGTGAATGGCGTCAGCCCCAGCATTTT CASSEWRQPQHF
TRBJ2-7 NA TRBV5-6 TRBD1 TGTGCCAGCAGCTTTTGGGGGACAGGGCCCTACGAGCAGTACTTC CASSFWGTGPYEQYF
TRBJ2-5 NA TRBV6-5 NA TGTGCCAGCAGTCCGCCGGGGACCCTGCAAGAGACCCAGTACTTC CASSPPGTLQETQYF
TRBJ2-5 once TRBV13 NA TGTGCCAGCAGCCTAAGAGCGGACCTGAAGTCCCAGTACTTC CASSLRADLKSQYF
TRBJ1-5 few TRBV6-5 NA TGTGCCAGCAGTTACCAGATTCAGCCCCAGCATTTT CASSYQIQPQHF
TRBJ2-6 NA TRBV27 NA TGTGCCAGCACCTTGGGCGCCGGTTCTGGGGCCAACGTCCTGACTTTC CASTLGAGSGANVLTF
TRBJ1-2 NA TRBV6-6 NA TGTGCCAGCGACGACACCAACTATGGCTACACCTTC CASDDTNYGYTF
TRBJ2-7 NA TRBV19 NA TGTGCCAGTAGTTTCGGGGTTTCCGACGAGCAGTACTTC CASSFGVSDEQYF
TRBJ1-3 once TRBV19 NA TGTGCCAGTAGTTTGGGACTTGTTACAGGGTCTGGAAACACCATATATTTT CASSLGLVTGSGNTIYF
TRBJ1-1 few TRBV6-6 NA TGTGCCAGCTTGGGGGCTGAAGCTTTCTTT CASLGAEAFF
TRBJ2-7 NA TRBV5-5 TRBD1 TGTGCCAGCAGCGCCTGGGACAGGGGTGGAGAGCAGTACTTC CASSAWDRGGEQYF
TRBJ1-2 NA TRBV10-3 NA TGTGCCATCAGTGAGTCAGTTCAGGGTGGTGGCTACACCTTC CAISESVQGGGYTF
TRBJ1-2 NA TRBV5-1 NA TGCGCCAGCACCGGTGGACCTCGGGGCTACACCTTC CASTGGPRGYTF
TRBJ2-2 NA TRBV5-6 NA TGTGCCAGCAGCTTGATTAACACCGGGGAGCTGTTTTTT CASSLINTGELFF
TRBJ2-7 NA TRBV29-1 TRBD2 TGCAGCGTTGCCCTATCCGGGACTAGTGGCTACGAGCAGTACTTC CSVALSGTSGYEQYF
TRBJ2-7 NA TRBV5-1 TRBD1 TGCGCCAGCAGAACCGGGACAGGGGCCTACGAGCAGTACTTC CASRTGTGAYEQYF
TRBJ2-2 NA TRBV7-8 TRBD2 TGTGCCAGCCCAGTGGCGGGAGGGTTCGGGGAGCTGTTTTTT CASPVAGGFGELFF
TRBJ1-1 NA TRBV9 NA TGTGCCAGCAGCGTAGGGACAATGAACACTGAAGCTTTCTTT CASSVGTMNTEAFF
TRBJ2-1 NA TRBV6-1 NA TGTGCCAGCAGTGAAGGTCTAGCAACCTACAATGAGCAGTTCTTC CASSEGLATYNEQFF
TRBJ1-1 NA TRBV2 NA TGTGCCAGCAGTGCAGATAGTCCTGAAGCTTTCTTT CASSADSPEAFF
TRBJ2-2 NA TRBV7-3 NA TGTGCCAGCAGCGTTAGACCAGGGCGGGGACCCGGGGAGCTGTTTTTT CASSVRPGRGPGELFF
TRBJ2-3 NA TRBV27 TRBD2 TGTGCCAGCAGTTTCGGCGGGAGGACAGATACGCAGTATTTT CASSFGGRTDTQYF
TRBJ2-7 NA TRBV5-4 NA TGTGCCAGCAGCCCCACGAGGCACCTTATTAGCTCCTACGAGCAGTACTTC CASSPTRHLISSYEQYF
TRBJ2-3 NA TRBV7-9 TRBD2 TGTGCCAGCAGTAGGGGGACTAGCGGGTTAACAGATACGCAGTATTTT CASSRGTSGLTDTQYF
TRBJ1-3 NA TRBV27 NA TGTGCCAGCAGTTTATCGGGGGACGTGAACACCATATATTTT CASSLSGDVNTIYF
TRBJ2-7 NA TRBV11-2 TRBD2 TGTGCCAGCAGCACCCGGCGGGGAGGGAGCTCCTACGAGCAGTACTTC CASSTRRGGSSYEQYF
TRBJ1-2 NA TRBV7-9 TRBD1 TGTGCCAGCAGCCTAGGGACAGTTAACTATGGCTACACCTTC CASSLGTVNYGYTF
TRBJ2-2 NA TRBV5-4 NA TGTGCCAGCAGCCTTGCTTGGGGGGCGAACACCGGGGAGCTGTTTTTT CASSLAWGANTGELFF
TRBJ1-1 NA TRBV18 NA TGTGCCAGCGAACAGGGCGAGGGCACTGAAGCTTTCTTT CASEQGEGTEAFF
TRBJ1-4 NA TRBV4-1 NA TGCGCCAGCAGCCAAGAAGACACGGGTGGGGAAAAACTGTTTTTT CASSQEDTGGEKLFF
TRBJ2-1 NA TRBV27 NA TGTGCCAGCAGTTTAAGACAGGTGTCCTACAATGAGCAGTTCTTC CASSLRQVSYNEQFF
TRBJ2-7 NA TRBV7-6 TRBD1 TGTGCCAGCAGCCCAGGACAGGGGATAAGATACGAGCAGTACTTC CASSPGQGIRYEQYF
TRBJ1-1 few TRBV30 NA TGTGCCTGGAGGCTCCGGAACACTGAAGCTTTCTTT CAWRLRNTEAFF
TRBJ1-2 NA TRBV7-9 TRBD1 TGTGCCAGCAGCTTAGCCCCCCCCGACAGGGGTGGTGGCTACACCTTC CASSLAPPDRGGGYTF
TRBJ2-7 NA TRBV7-8 TRBD2 TGTGCCAGCAGCTTAGATCTGTATACTAGCGGGAGGACGTCCTACGAGCAGTACTTC CASSLDLYTSGRTSYEQYF
TRBJ2-2 once TRBV2 NA TGTGCCAGCAGTGGGGATTCCACCGGGGAGCTGTTTTTT CASSGDSTGELFF